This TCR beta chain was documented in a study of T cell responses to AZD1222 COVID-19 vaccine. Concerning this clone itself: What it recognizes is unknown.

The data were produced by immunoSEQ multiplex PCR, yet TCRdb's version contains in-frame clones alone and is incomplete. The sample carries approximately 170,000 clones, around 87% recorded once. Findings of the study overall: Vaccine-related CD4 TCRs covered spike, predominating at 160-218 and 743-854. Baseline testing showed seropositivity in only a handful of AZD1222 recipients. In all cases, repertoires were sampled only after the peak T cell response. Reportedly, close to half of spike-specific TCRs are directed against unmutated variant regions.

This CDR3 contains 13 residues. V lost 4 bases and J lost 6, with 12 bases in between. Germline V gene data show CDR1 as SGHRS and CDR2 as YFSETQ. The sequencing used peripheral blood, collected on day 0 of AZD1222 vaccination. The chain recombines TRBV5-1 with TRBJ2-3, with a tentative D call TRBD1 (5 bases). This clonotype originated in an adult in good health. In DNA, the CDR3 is TGCGCCAGCAGCACAACCAGGGCTGATACGCAGTATTTT. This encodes CASSTTRADTQYF.